The clone carrying this T cell receptor beta chain was counted only a few times. Its antigen is as yet unknown. Each CDR3 protein gets one entry after TCRdb re-called the RT-PCR reads with MiXCR. The sample yields more than 400,000 distinct CDR3 sequences, roughly 7.9% seen once. This sample stems from a study of response to subunit inactivated influenza vaccine. Regarding the study as a whole: Authors proposed each seasonal influenza vaccination draws in few new T cells.

The clonotype originates from a man in his fifties or sixties who received an inactivated influenza vaccine. Specimen: PBMCs from blood, collected around 25 months after vaccination.

For the CDR3, the DNA is TGCGCCAGCAGTCAATCGAACGGCAGGACAGGGGGCATCGATACGCAGTATTTT. Translating gives CASSQSNGRTGGIDTQYF. The chain recombines TRBV23-1 with TRBJ2-3; 11 positions agree with TRBD1. TRBV23-1 belongs to the ORF category, with a function that is uncertain. V was pared by 0 bases and J by 6 bases, with 11 bases of the junction left unmatched. The CDR3 spans 18 residues.